What follows are 10 T cell receptor beta chains derived from one specimen sequenced in a study of T cells expressing NK-cell markers. Reanalyzing the 5' RACE reads, TCRdb keeps one entry per CDR3 protein, without DNA. This sample's clone table lists under 200,000 distinct CDR3 sequences. Sequenced sample: blood T cells: a sorted CD56 or NKG2C T cell subset, CD4+ or CD8+ T cells, or bulk PBMC T cells (not recorded which). Receptors were obtained from a woman aged 18-70 years in good health.

The chain is built from TRBV25-1 and TRBJ2-3. The length of the CDR3 is 13 residues. Germline V gives CDR1 MGHDK, CDR2 SYGVNS. This CDR3 is CASSEVAGGTQYF.

The V call is TRBV12-3 or TRBV12-4, the J call TRBJ2-1; TCRdb picks TRBD1, but there is no DNA to check that call. The CDR3 runs 18 residues. CDR3 sequence: CASSLVFRRQGLTDEQFF.

The rearrangement joins TRBV29-1 to TRBJ2-7; as DNA is missing, the TRBD1 call by TCRdb cannot be tested. Germline CDR1 and CDR2: SQVTM and ANQGSEA. This CDR3 has 11 residues. The CDR3 spells CSADRANEQYF.

The chain couples TRBV20-1 to TRBJ2-7; the D call from TCRdb, TRBD1, cannot be confirmed without DNA. The CDR3 consists of 14 residues. The germline CDR1 and CDR2 sequences are DFQATT and SNEGSKA (reference sequence). The CDR3 here is CSAREGPVPHEQYF.

The gene calls are TRBV24-1 and TRBJ2-5; TCRdb indicates TRBD1, and absent DNA this call remains unverified. The CDR3 spans 15 residues. CDR1 and CDR2 (germline): KGHDR, SFDVKD. CDR3: CATSDSTGGGKTQYF.

The chain uses TRBV5-1 and TRBJ2-7; TCRdb's D call of TRBD1 is untestable without DNA. CDR3 length equals 15 residues. The germline V gene has CDR1 SGHRS and CDR2 YFSETQ. Here the CDR3 reads CASSPGRGSAYEQYF.

Here the CDR3 reads CASSVLAGGGTGELFF. This chain uses TRBV7-3 with TRBJ2-2; TCRdb lists TRBD2, though no DNA is available to test this call. Germline lookup yields CDR1 SGHTA and CDR2 FQGTGA. The CDR3 spans 16 residues. Full variable domain (remainder filled in from reference TRBV7-3 and TRBJ2-2): GAGVSQTPSNKVTEKGKYVELRCDPISGHTALYWYRQSLGQGPEFLIYFQGTGAADDSGLPNDRFFAVRPEGSVSTLKIQRTERGDSAVYLCASSVLAGGGTGELFFGEGSRLTVL.

V usage is TRBV3-1 and J usage is TRBJ2-1; TCRdb calls TRBD2, which cannot be checked without DNA. Germline V gene data show CDR1 as LGHDT and CDR2 as YNNKEL (reference sequence). The CDR3 runs 14 residues. CDR3 region: CASSQGLLYNEQFF.

The rearrangement links TRBV3-1 to TRBJ1-1. Germline V gene lookup returns CDR1 LGHDT and CDR2 YNNKEL (reference sequence). The CDR3 length is 14 residues. CDR3 loop: CASSQGRQNTEAFF.

The chain combines TRBV4-2 with TRBJ2-5. Germline CDR1 and CDR2: LGHNA and YNFKEQ. There are 15 residues in the CDR3. The chain's CDR3 is CASSQEWSKVETQYF.